Presented here are 10 T cell receptor beta chains from one specimen sequenced in a study of identical twins. TCRdb fed the 5' RACE reads into MiXCR, producing one record per CDR3 protein. Of 600,000 to 850,000 distinct CDR3 sequences listed, over 15% are singletons. This same sample was also part of a study on T cells expressing NK-cell markers.

The sequenced sample consisted of PBMCs. Source of these receptors: a woman under 30 in good health.

The chain is built from TRBV7-6 and TRBJ2-5, with 9 nucleotides matching TRBD1. There are 15 residues in the CDR3. Germline V gene data show CDR1 as SGHVS and CDR2 as FNYEAQ. Trimming cost V 5 bases and J 2 bases; bases outside gene matches: 6. In DNA form, the CDR3 reads TGTGCCAGCAGCGGAGAAGGACAGGGGCAAGAGACCCAGTACTTC. Protein: CASSGEGQGQETQYF.

In this sample, this clonotype turned up a few times. The CDR3 region has the DNA TGTGCCAGCAGCGCTAGCGGGAGTAACACCGGGGAGCTGTTTTTT. This gives the protein CASSASGSNTGELFF. The chain links TRBV9 to TRBJ2-2; 10 positions agree with TRBD2. The germline CDR1 and CDR2 sequences are SGDLS and YYNGEE. V dropped 3 bases and J dropped 2; count of bases not matched to a gene: 1. The CDR3 runs to 15 residues.

The rearrangement uses TRBV6-5 and TRBJ1-2, with 7 nucleotides matching TRBD1. This CDR3 has 14 amino acids. The germline CDR1 and CDR2 sequences are MNHEY and SVGAGI. With 2 bases clipped from V and 5 bases from J, the junction kept 5 bases outside the gene matches. The CDR3 region has the DNA TGTGCCAGCAGTTACGAGGGGGCTGTTTATGGCTACACCTTC. Its protein product is CASSYEGAVYGYTF.

V gene TRBV20-1 combines with J gene TRBJ2-3; 10 bases line up with TRBD2. Trimming cost V 6 bases and J 5 bases; bases outside gene matches: 8. CDR3 length: 14 amino acids. The germline V gene encodes CDR1 DFQATT and CDR2 SNEGSKA (reference sequence). The CDR3 sequence: CSALGASGGDTQYF. CDR3 bases: TGCAGTGCATTAGGGGCTAGCGGGGGAGATACGCAGTATTTT.

The chain carries TRBV3-1 and TRBJ2-7; either TRBD1 or TRBD2 may supply D (5 bases each). Germline V gene data show CDR1 as LGHDT and CDR2 as YNNKEL (reference sequence). Trimming removed 1 base from V and 7 bases from J, with 14 bases in between. This CDR3 spans 14 amino acids. This chain's CDR3 is CASSQVGAPGEQYF. Here the CDR3 DNA reads TGTGCCAGCAGCCAAGTAGGGGCGCCGGGGGAGCAGTACTTC.

V usage is TRBV5-6 and J usage is TRBJ2-1, with 8 bases fitting TRBD1. V gave up 4 bases and J gave up 7 bases; unmatched junction bases: 4. The CDR3 extends over 13 amino acids. From germline, CDR1 is SGHDT and CDR2 YYEEEE. The CDR3 DNA follows: TGTGCCAGCAGCGGGGGACAGGCGAATGAGCAGTTCTTC. Its translation is CASSGGQANEQFF.

In its sample, this clonotype was seen a few times. The rearrangement uses TRBV10-3 and TRBJ2-3, with D perhaps TRBD2 (6 bases). The CDR3 sequence is 13 residues long. Germline-derived CDR1 and CDR2 are ENHRY and SYGVKD. Trimming left V 5 bases short and J 6 bases short, with 12 bases between. The CDR3 DNA reads TGTGCCATCAGTCGGGACTCCAGGGATACGCAGTATTTT. This encodes CAISRDSRDTQYF.

This clonotype was found a few times. V and J are TRBV7-9 and TRBJ1-2; unclear D gene. CDR1 SEHNR and CDR2 FQNEAQ come from the germline V gene (reference sequence). V gave up 0 bases and J gave up 4 bases, with 15 bases separating them. This CDR3 region has 16 residues. The CDR3 region is CASSLAQTLTGYGYTF. As DNA, the CDR3 is TGTGCCAGCAGCTTAGCTCAGACTTTGACCGGCTATGGCTACACCTTC.

In its sample, this clonotype was seen a few times. The chain recombines TRBV4-3 with TRBJ2-1; D remains ambiguous. Germline CDR1 reads LGHNA; CDR2 reads YSLEER. The CDR3 totals 12 residues. Trimming shortened V by 0 bases and J by 10 bases, and 7 bases separated the two germline ends. CDR3 in amino acids: CASSQDYGEQFF. CDR3 nucleotide sequence: TGCGCCAGCAGCCAAGATTACGGGGAGCAGTTCTTC.

The chain combines TRBV29-1 with TRBJ2-1; no firm D call. Germline V gives CDR1 SQVTM, CDR2 ANQGSEA. CDR3 length: 10 residues. V lost 6 bases and J lost 10, with 10 bases in between. For the CDR3, the DNA is TGCAGCGTCGTGCGTGACGAGCAGTTCTTC. Translation gives CSVVRDEQFF.